A single sample is the source of the 22 T cell receptor beta chains below, sequenced in a study of cytotoxic CD8 clonotypes in ibrutinib-treated CLL. Profiling relied on immunoSEQ multiplex PCR, and the TCRdb table lists in-frame clones only, not all of them. In the table there are 130,000 or so clones, approximately 75% of which are singletons. This specimen consisted of PBMCs, obtained after 12 months of ibrutinib treatment. The receptors derive from a human donor with chronic lymphocytic leukemia.

The chain recombines TRBV9 with TRBJ1-5, with a possible D match to TRBD1 (6 bases). The CDR3 length is 15 residues. V lost 3 bases and J 3 bases, leaving 13 bases between the germline ends. In germline, CDR1 is SGDLS, CDR2 YYNGEE. CDR3 coding DNA: TGTGCCAGCAGCGACACAGGGTATTTCAATCAGCCCCAGCATTTT. It codes for CASSDTGYFNQPQHF.

V and J are TRBV27 and TRBJ2-7; D remains unclear. This CDR3 spans 13 amino acids. The germline V gene has CDR1 MNHEY and CDR2 SMNVEV (reference sequence). The ends were cut back, 3 bases at V and 0 bases at J, with 6 bases in the middle. CDR3 DNA sequence: TGTGCCAGCAGTTTGCGCCCCTCCTACGAGCAGTACTTC. This encodes CASSLRPSYEQYF.

This chain uses TRBV28 with TRBJ2-1; D remains ambiguous. This CDR3 comprises 14 residues. Trimming pared 6 bases from V and 5 bases from J, leaving 14 bases between. The germline gives CDR1 MDHEN, CDR2 SYDVKM. The CDR3 protein is CASRDPLGNNEQFF. CDR3 DNA sequence: TGTGCCAGCAGAGACCCCCTAGGGAACAATGAGCAGTTCTTC.

V and J are TRBV7-2 and TRBJ2-7; the D gene is possibly TRBD1 (5 bases). Germline-derived CDR1 and CDR2 are SGHTA and FQGNSA. V lost 5 bases to trimming and J lost 3 bases, with 11 bases between them. The CDR3 spans 13 residues. The CDR3: CASSLDSYYEQYF. Here the CDR3 DNA reads TGTGCCAGCAGCCTCGACAGCTACTACGAGCAGTACTTC.

The V gene is TRBV13, the J gene TRBJ1-1; 7 bases agree with TRBD1. The CDR3 runs 14 residues. CDR1 PRHDT and CDR2 FYEKMQ come from the germline V gene (reference sequence). Losses at the gene ends were 5 bases for V and 11 bases for J; bases not matched to a gene: 14. In DNA, the CDR3 is TGTGCCAGCAGCCCGCGCCAAGGGGGCACTCCGGCTTTCTTT. Its protein product is CASSPRQGGTPAFF.

This chain uses TRBV10-3 with TRBJ1-3; perhaps TRBD1 as D (6 bases). Between the trimmed V and J ends, which lost 6 bases and 7 bases, there was a span of 19 bases. CDR3 length equals 15 residues. CDR1 is ENHRY and CDR2 is SYGVKD in the germline V gene. The CDR3 reads CAIRPSSGATNTIYF. The CDR3 region has the DNA TGTGCCATCAGGCCTTCGTCGGGGGCAACGAACACCATATATTTT.

The rearrangement uses TRBV5-4 and TRBJ2-3, with D tentatively TRBD2 (5 bases). This CDR3 is built from 15 residues. The germline V and J ends were trimmed by 1 base and 0 bases, with 9 bases remaining between them. Germline CDR1 reads SGHNT; CDR2 reads YYREEE (reference sequence). The CDR3 reads CASSLPRTSTDTQYF. CDR3 bases: TGTGCCAGCAGCTTGCCAAGGACTAGCACAGATACGCAGTATTTT.

The J gene is TRBJ2-1, the V gene TRBV4-3; 8 bases fit TRBD2. V shed 0 bases, J shed 3 bases, and the junction held 7 bases outside the gene matches. The CDR3 length is 17 residues. CDR1 LGHNA and CDR2 YSLEER come from the germline V gene. The CDR3 DNA sequence: TGCGCCAGCAGCCAAGAAAGAGTAGCGGGGTACTACAATGAGCAGTTCTTC. It specifies CASSQERVAGYYNEQFF.

V and J are TRBV5-8 and TRBJ1-5; D unresolved. V was trimmed by 4 bases and J by 0 bases, leaving 11 bases between them. Germline CDR1 reads SGHTS; CDR2 reads YDEGEE. This CDR3 comprises 15 residues. The CDR3 sequence is CASSPGITSNQPQHF. CDR3 nucleotide sequence: TGTGCCAGCAGCCCGGGAATAACTAGCAATCAGCCCCAGCATTTT. Combining the CDR3 with reference TRBV5-8 and TRBJ1-5 gives the whole variable domain EAGVTQSPTHLIKTRGQQATLRCSPISGHTSVYWYQQALGLGLQFLLWYDEGEERNRGNFPPRFSGRQFPNYSSELNVNALELEDSALYLCASSPGITSNQPQHFGDGTRLSIL.

This clone was seen a single time. The CDR3 nucleotides are TGTGCCTGGAGTGCACAGGGGAATTCACCCCTCCACTTT. Its translation is CAWSAQGNSPLHF. This chain links TRBV30 with TRBJ1-6; TRBD1 agrees at 7 bases. Germline CDR1 GTSNPN, CDR2 SVGIG (reference sequence). After removal of 1 base from V and 7 bases from J, the junction contained 1 base not matched to a gene. The CDR3 totals 13 residues.

This chain connects TRBV6-4 to TRBJ2-3; 9 bases fit TRBD2. The J segment lost 3 bases and the V segment lost 6 bases, leaving 4 bases of the junction unmatched. Germline loops: CDR1 MRHNA, CDR2 SNTAGT. The CDR3 consists of 14 residues. The CDR3 spells CASSATSGTDTQYF. The CDR3 DNA follows: TGTGCCAGCAGCGCAACTAGCGGGACAGATACGCAGTATTTT.

The chain employs TRBV10-3 and TRBJ1-5; no clear D gene. Germline V gene sequence: CDR1 ENHRY, CDR2 SYGVKD. The V gene lost 2 bases and the J gene lost 1 base, with 9 bases spanning the gap. The CDR3 totals 15 residues. The CDR3 bases are TGTGCCATCAGTGAGGGGTTTGAGAGCAATCAGCCCCAGCATTTT. The encoded protein is CAISEGFESNQPQHF.

The CDR3 spells CAWSAGVSDSPLHF. The CDR3 nucleotides read TGTGCCTGGAGTGCAGGGGTTAGTGATTCACCCCTCCACTTT. The chain uses TRBV30 and TRBJ1-6; D may be TRBD1 (6 bases). Germline V gene lookup returns CDR1 GTSNPN and CDR2 SVGIG (reference sequence). This CDR3 contains 14 residues. Trimming removed 1 base from V and 8 bases from J, with 12 bases in between. The full variable domain, completed using reference TRBV30 and TRBJ1-6, is SQTIHQWPATLVQPVGSPLSLECTVEGTSNPNLYWYRQAAGRGLQLLFYSVGIGQISSEVPQNLSASRPQDRQFILSSKKLLLSDSGFYLCAWSAGVSDSPLHFGNGTRLTVT.

This clone was counted a few times. The rearrangement uses TRBV9 and TRBJ1-1; no reliable D call. The CDR3 contains 13 residues. V dropped 0 bases and J dropped 4 bases, with 7 bases sitting between them. The germline V gene has CDR1 SGDLS and CDR2 YYNGEE. CDR3 residues: CASSVVSGTEAFF. The CDR3 nucleotides are TGTGCCAGCAGCGTAGTAAGCGGCACTGAAGCTTTCTTT.

This clone was detected a few times. The chain carries TRBV28 and TRBJ1-2, with 8 bases aligning to TRBD1. This CDR3 is 12 amino acids long. J was trimmed by 7 bases and V by 5 bases; bases with no gene match: 3. Germline V gene data show CDR1 as MDHEN and CDR2 as SYDVKM. CDR3 bases: TGTGCCAGCAGTGTACAGGGGGGTGGCTACACCTTC. Encoded protein: CASSVQGGGYTF.

V usage is TRBV6-1 and J usage is TRBJ2-7; 8 bases map to TRBD2. This CDR3 region has 13 residues. Germline V gives CDR1 MNHNS, CDR2 SASEGT. The trim removed 4 bases at V and 3 bases at J, leaving 2 bases unmatched. The CDR3 loop reads CASSALAVYEQYF. CDR3 in DNA: TGTGCCAGCAGTGCACTAGCGGTCTACGAGCAGTACTTC.

This sequence joins TRBV19 and TRBJ2-1; no clear D gene. Germline V gene lookup returns CDR1 LNHDA and CDR2 SQIVND (reference sequence). Trimming stripped 1 base from V and 8 bases from J, with 12 bases between. This CDR3 region has 14 residues. CDR3 nucleotides: TGTGCCAGTAGTATAGGATTGAACTTCGATGAGCAGTTCTTC. Translating gives CASSIGLNFDEQFF.

The chain carries TRBV6-1 and TRBJ1-1; the D is unclear. This CDR3 is 13 amino acids long. V lost 7 bases, J lost 0 bases, and 9 bases lay in between. Germline CDR1 MNHNS, CDR2 SASEGT. The chain's CDR3 is CASTNPMNTEAFF. CDR3 DNA sequence: TGTGCCAGCACCAACCCAATGAACACTGAAGCTTTCTTT.

This chain uses TRBV19 with TRBJ1-2; 9 bases agree with TRBD1. The V and J ends lost 5 bases and 6 bases, in that order; junction bases with no gene match: 10. The CDR3 contains 15 residues. Germline V gene lookup returns CDR1 LNHDA and CDR2 SQIVND (reference sequence). CDR3 in DNA: TGTGCCAGTAGTCCAAGGGGACAGGGCGGGGATGGCTACACCTTC. Translation gives CASSPRGQGGDGYTF.

This chain connects TRBV27 to TRBJ2-7, with D perhaps matching TRBD2 (6 bases). This CDR3 comprises 14 residues. Germline V CDR1 and CDR2: MNHEY, SMNVEV (reference sequence). Trimming took 6 bases from V and 3 from J, leaving 15 bases between them. The CDR3, as DNA: TGTGCCAGCAGCTTCGGGAGACGATACTACGAGCAGTACTTC. The encoded protein is CASSFGRRYYEQYF.

This clone was observed a few times. The J gene is TRBJ1-2, the V gene TRBV6-1, with D perhaps TRBD1 (5 bases). Germline V gene lookup returns CDR1 MNHNS and CDR2 SASEGT. Trimming cost V 6 bases and J 4 bases, with 15 bases left between them. There are 14 residues in the CDR3. In DNA, the CDR3 is TGTGCCAGCAGGGTTCTTCAGGGCGGCTATGGCTACACCTTC. It encodes CASRVLQGGYGYTF.

The V and J genes are TRBV4-1 and TRBJ2-1; no clear D gene. The CDR3 totals 12 residues. The germline V gene has CDR1 MGHRA and CDR2 YSYEKL. Trimming took off 0 bases at V and 9 bases at J, with 6 bases between the two ends. This CDR3 reads CASSQDVSEQFF. The CDR3 coding sequence is TGCGCCAGCAGCCAAGATGTGAGTGAGCAGTTCTTC.